This T cell receptor (beta chain) was profiled in a study of T-cell memory formation after mild COVID-19. General study findings and limits: Among CD4+ contracting clones, most were CM and EM, and CD8+ ones EMRA. SARS-CoV-2 specificity of second-wave clones peaking day 37 was unconfirmed.

The V end was cut by 3 bases, the J end by 9 bases, with 15 bases between. Germline assignment: CDR1 DFQATT and CDR2 SNEGSKA (reference sequence). This CDR3 is built from 13 residues. Regarding this clonotype: Antigen unknown.

TCRdb analysed the 5' RACE reads with MiXCR anew, one entry per CDR3 protein. The table shows about 400,000 distinct CDR3 sequences, with roughly 24% occurring only once. The source of this sequence is an adult woman who had mild COVID-19 (a few samples of this study predate the infection). Cell type and time point are not known. The chain combines TRBV20-1 with TRBJ1-5; D is unresolved. The sample taken for sequencing was PBMCs or a T cell subset sorted from them (not recorded which). Here the CDR3 DNA reads TGCAGTGCTAGGCTAGGTGCGAGGTGGCCCCAGCATTTT. Amino acids: CSARLGARWPQHF.